This is a list of T cell receptor beta chains from one sample in a study of neurological immune-mediated disorders. TCRdb analysed the 5' RACE reads with MiXCR anew, one entry per CDR3 protein. The table records tens of thousands of distinct CDR3 sequences, less than 25% of them present only once. Sample: PBMCs. The receptors come from a man aged 55 to 70 with HTLV-1-associated myelopathy (HAM/TSP). CDR3s include the opening cysteine and the closing phenylalanine or tryptophan. D genes are given only for firm matches. A row's size may be missing; if present it is once, few, many or a size class.

length: 16
D: NA
V: TRBV12-3/TRBV12-4
J: TRBJ1-1
size: many
DNA: TGTGCCAGCGGCCATTACGTGACACCAGGTAACACTGAAGCTTTCTTT
CDR3: CASGHYVTPGNTEAFF

length: 14
D: TRBD1
V: TRBV5-1
J: TRBJ2-5
size: many
DNA: TGCGCCAGCAGCCTGGGACAGCCGAAAGAGACCCAGTACTTC
CDR3: CASSLGQPKETQYF

length: 15
D: NA
V: TRBV7-2
J: TRBJ2-1
size: many
DNA: TGTGCCAGCAGCTTAGGCCTAGCCCACGGGAATGAGCAGTTCTTC
CDR3: CASSLGLAHGNEQFF

length: 18
D: TRBD1
V: TRBV6-5
J: TRBJ1-2
size: many
DNA: TGTGCCAGCAGTTACTCGACCATAGGGACAGCGGTTAACTATGGCTACACCTTC
CDR3: CASSYSTIGTAVNYGYTF

length: 15
D: TRBD2
V: TRBV11-3
J: TRBJ2-1
size: many
DNA: TGTGCCAGCAGCTTAGGGCTAGCGGTAGTCAATGAGCAGTTCTTC
CDR3: CASSLGLAVVNEQFF

length: 14
D: TRBD2
V: TRBV29-1
J: TRBJ2-5
size: many
DNA: TGCAGCGTAGGTAGCGGGAGGGGACAAGAGACCCAGTACTTC
CDR3: CSVGSGRGQETQYF

length: 16
D: TRBD2
V: TRBV5-6
J: TRBJ2-1
size: many
DNA: TGTGCCAGCAGCTTGGGTTGGACTAGCGGGAGGAATGAGCAGTTCTTC
CDR3: CASSLGWTSGRNEQFF

length: 16
D: NA
V: TRBV20-1
J: TRBJ2-3
size: NA
DNA: TGCAGTGCTAGAGATAGGGCGGGATCAAGCACAGATACGCAGTATTTT
CDR3: CSARDRAGSSTDTQYF

length: 15
D: TRBD2
V: TRBV3-1
J: TRBJ2-5
size: many
DNA: TGTGCCAGCAGCCATCGAGCGGGACCGCAAGAGACCCAGTACTTC
CDR3: CASSHRAGPQETQYF

length: 13
D: TRBD1
V: TRBV4-1
J: TRBJ2-7
size: few
DNA: TGCGCCAGCAGCGCCCGGACAGGTCAAGAGCAGTACTTC
CDR3: CASSARTGQEQYF

length: 15
D: TRBD1
V: TRBV5-4
J: TRBJ2-2
size: many
DNA: TGTGCCAGCAGCCCGGGACAGTTGAACACCGGGGAGCTGTTTTTT
CDR3: CASSPGQLNTGELFF

length: 16
D: NA
V: TRBV6-8
J: TRBJ2-3
size: many
DNA: TGTGCCAGCAGTTACGTGGGAGCTCTACCCGGAGATACGCAGTATTTT
CDR3: CASSYVGALPGDTQYF

length: 12
D: TRBD1
V: TRBV10-1
J: TRBJ1-2
size: NA
DNA: TGCGCCAGCAGCCGGGACAGTTATGGCTACACCTTC
CDR3: CASSRDSYGYTF

length: 13
D: NA
V: TRBV14
J: TRBJ2-7
size: NA
DNA: TGTGCCAGAAGCCGATCAAGGGGTAATGAGCAGTACTTC
CDR3: CARSRSRGNEQYF

length: 16
D: NA
V: TRBV27
J: TRBJ1-5
size: NA
DNA: TGTGCCAGCAGGGCTAGGGGGGAGGATAGCAATCAGCCCCAGCATTTT
CDR3: CASRARGEDSNQPQHF

length: 15
D: TRBD1
V: TRBV4-1
J: TRBJ1-6
size: NA
DNA: TGCGCCAGCAGCCAAGATCTGAGGGACAGAACACCCCTCCACTTT
CDR3: CASSQDLRDRTPLHF

length: 14
D: TRBD1
V: TRBV4-1
J: TRBJ2-1
size: many
DNA: TGCGCCAGCAGCCGGACAGGGGGCATCGTTGAGCAGTTCTTC
CDR3: CASSRTGGIVEQFF

length: 14
D: NA
V: TRBV5-1
J: TRBJ2-2
size: NA
DNA: TGCGCCAGCAAGCGCGGAGAGAACACCGGGGAGCTGTTTTTT
CDR3: CASKRGENTGELFF

length: 17
D: TRBD1
V: TRBV11-2
J: TRBJ2-1
size: NA
DNA: TGTGCCAGCAGCAAAGACAGGGGACGGAATTTCCACAATGAGCAGTTCTTC
CDR3: CASSKDRGRNFHNEQFF

length: 16
D: NA
V: TRBV7-9
J: TRBJ2-1
size: many
DNA: TGTGCCAGCAGCTTATGGGGCAGGGGCAATGCCAATGAGCAGTTCTTC
CDR3: CASSLWGRGNANEQFF

length: 16
D: TRBD2
V: TRBV7-2
J: TRBJ2-7
size: NA
DNA: TGTGCCAGCAGCGGGGGTAGCGGGAGGGCCCGTTACGAGCAGTACTTC
CDR3: CASSGGSGRARYEQYF

length: 15
D: NA
V: TRBV5-1
J: TRBJ1-1
size: NA
DNA: TGCGCCAGCAGCTGGCAGGGGCCCTTGAACACTGAAGCTTTCTTT
CDR3: CASSWQGPLNTEAFF

length: 15
D: NA
V: TRBV5-1
J: TRBJ1-1
size: many
DNA: TGCGCCAGCAGCCCGAACCCAGCGATGAACACTGAAGCTTTCTTT
CDR3: CASSPNPAMNTEAFF

length: 13
D: NA
V: TRBV25-1
J: TRBJ2-7
size: many
DNA: TGTGCCAGCAGTCGGCGGGACGGCTACGAGCAGTACTTC
CDR3: CASSRRDGYEQYF

length: 16
D: NA
V: TRBV21-1
J: TRBJ1-5
size: many
DNA: TGTGCCAGGGGATTACAGGGGGCGCGAATAAGTCAGCCCCAGCATTTT
CDR3: CARGLQGARISQPQHF

length: 15
D: NA
V: TRBV6-2/TRBV6-3
J: TRBJ2-5
size: few
DNA: TGTGCCAGCAGTTCTGGGGGACACCTCCAAGAGACCCAGTACTTC
CDR3: CASSSGGHLQETQYF

length: 21
D: TRBD2
V: TRBV4-2
J: TRBJ2-3
size: NA
DNA: TGTGCCAGCAGCCAAGAGGGTTGGACTAGCGGGAGGGCGCAGCATACAGATACGCAGTATTTT
CDR3: CASSQEGWTSGRAQHTDTQYF

length: 13
D: NA
V: TRBV6-6
J: TRBJ2-1
size: many
DNA: TGTGCCAGCAGTGGGGACACCTACAATGAGCAGTTCTTC
CDR3: CASSGDTYNEQFF